The 2 T cell receptor beta chains below were found in one sample sequenced in a study of regulatory T cells in long-lasting Graves disease. Library construction for TCR beta used iRepertoire HTBI primers and Arm-PCR of CDR3 regions. TCRdb redid the calling of the multiplex PCR reads with MiXCR, one entry per CDR3 protein. This sample has about 380,000 distinct CDR3 sequences, with roughly 16% found just once. Time point given: newly diagnosed GD, antithyroid drugs for less than 3 months. From RNA extracted from PBMCs, the TCR library was made. The sample in question was peripheral blood mononuclear cells (PBMCs), obtained at new diagnosis, from a patient treated with antithyroid drugs. The receptor source for this set is a female donor with Graves disease.

This clonotype was observed a handful of times. The V gene is TRBV12-3 or TRBV12-4, the J gene TRBJ1-2; TRBD1 matches at 9 bases. V trimming: 4 bases; J trimming: 4 bases; junction bases outside the gene matches: 10. The length of the CDR3 is 16 residues. As DNA, the CDR3 is TGTGCCAGCAGTTCGTATCAATCGGGACAGGGCTATGGCTACACCTTC. This encodes CASSSYQSGQGYGYTF.

This clonotype was detected a few times. The rearrangement links TRBV19 to TRBJ2-1; D is undetermined. The CDR3 contains 16 residues. Looked up from germline, CDR1 is LNHDA and CDR2 is SQIVND (reference sequence). Trimming cost V 4 bases and J 4 bases, with 17 bases left between them. CDR3 nucleotide sequence: TGTGCCAGTAGTAAAGGGCAGCTCATAACTTACAATGAGCAGTTCTTC. As protein: CASSKGQLITYNEQFF.